A single sample is the source of the 16 T cell receptor beta chains below, sequenced in a study of T cells after yellow fever vaccination. MiXCR was run by TCRdb on the 5' RACE reads, yielding one entry per CDR3 protein. The sample contains roughly 320,000 distinct CDR3 sequences, about 10% of which appear only once. This material consisted of CD4+ T cells sorted from PBMCs, taken 45 days after the yellow fever booster vaccination. The receptor source for this set is a man aged 18-30 years who received the YFV17D yellow fever vaccine.

The chain employs TRBV11-3 and TRBJ2-2; D is unclear. Germline-derived CDR1 and CDR2 are SGHNT and YENEEA. The length of the CDR3 is 15 residues. V was clipped by 5 bases and J by 1 base, with 11 bases between them. CDR3 in amino acids: CASSHASGNTGELFF. In nucleotides, the CDR3 is TGTGCCAGCAGCCATGCTTCAGGGAACACCGGGGAGCTGTTTTTT. The entire variable domain, with the rest obtained from reference TRBV11-3 and TRBJ2-2, is as follows: EAGVVQSPRYKIIEKKQPVAFWCNPISGHNTLYWYLQNLGQGPELLIRYENEEAVDDSQLPKDRFSAERLKGVDSTLKIQPAELGDSAVYLCASSHASGNTGELFFGEGSRLTVL.

This clonotype turned up a few times. The chain carries TRBV29-1 and TRBJ1-2; TRBD1 might be the D (5 bases). Germline V gene data show CDR1 as SQVTM and CDR2 as ANQGSEA. V was shortened by 3 bases and J by 4 bases, with 9 bases between the two germline ends. This CDR3 spans 12 amino acids. The CDR3 DNA reads as TGCAGCGTTGACCGACAGACCTATGGCTACACCTTC. Encoded protein: CSVDRQTYGYTF. Full variable domain (missing parts from reference TRBV29-1 and TRBJ1-2): SAVISQKPSRDICQRGTSLTIQCQVDSQVTMMFWYRQQPGQSLTLIATANQGSEATYESGFVIDKFPISRPNLTFSTLTVSNMSPEDSSIYLCSVDRQTYGYTFGSGTRLTVV.

The rearrangement links TRBV7-9 to TRBJ2-7; possibly TRBD1 or TRBD2 for D (6 bases each). The germline CDR1 and CDR2 sequences are SEHNR and FQNEAQ (reference sequence). This CDR3 region has 11 residues. V lost 10 bases and J lost 5, with 12 bases in between. The DNA for the CDR3 is TGTGCCACTCACAGGGAGGACGAGCAGTACGTC. Protein product: CATHREDEQYV.

This clonotype was seen only a few times. This sequence joins TRBV4-2 and TRBJ2-6; D remains unclear. V lost 0 bases to trimming and J lost 1 base, with 13 bases between them. Germline V gene sequence: CDR1 LGHNA, CDR2 YNFKEQ. This CDR3 is built from 18 residues. CDR3 sequence reads: CASSQDLEWRSGANVLTF. DNA for the CDR3: TGTGCCAGCAGCCAAGATTTGGAGTGGAGATCTGGGGCCAACGTCCTGACTTTC.

The chain combines TRBV6-4 with TRBJ1-6; D may be TRBD1 (5 bases). V gave up 0 bases and J gave up 6 bases, with 12 bases separating them. Germline CDR1 is MRHNA and CDR2 is SNTAGT. The length of the CDR3 is 16 residues. The CDR3 region is CASSDSMGQVNSPLHF. In nucleotides, the CDR3 is TGTGCCAGCAGTGACTCGATGGGGCAGGTTAATTCACCCCTCCACTTT.

This clonotype showed up many times. V and J are TRBV6-1 and TRBJ2-7; D may correspond to TRBD1 or TRBD2 (5 bases each). The germline CDR1 and CDR2 sequences are MNHNS and SASEGT. The V and J ends lost 4 bases and 3 bases respectively, with 10 bases between them. The CDR3 sequence is 13 residues long. In DNA, the CDR3 is TGTGCCAGCAGTGGGGGGATTCTCTACGAGCAGTACTTC. Translation: CASSGGILYEQYF.

This clonotype has ten or more counts. V usage is TRBV28 and J usage is TRBJ1-5; D gene unclear. CDR3 length: 13 amino acids. Trimming left V 5 bases short and J 5 bases short, with 10 bases between. The V gene's germline CDR1 is MDHEN and CDR2 SYDVKM. CDR3 nucleotides: TGTGCCAGCAGTCCCGCAGCGGATCAGCCCCAGCATTTT. This translates into CASSPAADQPQHF.

This clonotype has more than one count but fewer than ten. The rearrangement links TRBV7-9 to TRBJ1-1, with D possibly being TRBD1 (5 bases). The CDR3 loop spans 14 amino acids. Germline CDR1 SEHNR, CDR2 FQNEAQ (reference sequence). Deletions cut 2 bases from V and 4 bases from J, with 11 bases between. CDR3 residues: CASSLRGASTEAFF. In DNA form, the CDR3 reads TGTGCCAGCAGCTTACGTGGGGCCAGCACTGAAGCTTTCTTT.

This clonotype was detected only a few times. The J gene is TRBJ1-1, the V gene TRBV18, with a possible D match to TRBD1 (5 bases). In germline, CDR1 is KGHSH, CDR2 LQKENI. The CDR3 runs to 15 residues. Trimming left V 2 bases short and J 8 bases short, with 18 bases between. Here the CDR3 reads CASSPFREGTGEAFF. The CDR3 nucleotides are TGTGCCAGCTCACCATTCAGGGAGGGGACGGGGGAAGCTTTCTTT.

This clonotype was seen only a few times. The chain is built from TRBV29-1 and TRBJ2-5; D possibly uses TRBD1 or TRBD2 (5 bases each). In germline, CDR1 is SQVTM, CDR2 ANQGSEA. The CDR3 runs 14 residues. Deletions cut 4 bases from V and 0 bases from J, with 12 bases between. The CDR3 sequence: CSVAGTLYQETQYF. CDR3 nucleotides: TGCAGCGTTGCGGGGACCTTGTACCAAGAGACCCAGTACTTC.

The chain carries TRBV9 and TRBJ2-3; no firm D call. The CDR3 sequence is 12 residues long. CDR1 is SGDLS and CDR2 is YYNGEE in the germline V gene. V was clipped by 0 bases and J by 8 bases, with 7 bases between them. The CDR3 DNA is TGTGCCAGCAGCGTAGAATGGAGTACGCAGTATTTT. As protein: CASSVEWSTQYF.

The V call is TRBV12-3 or TRBV12-4, the J call TRBJ2-1; D might be TRBD1 (5 bases). This CDR3 spans 14 amino acids. V was shortened by 2 bases and J by 7 bases, with 12 bases between the two germline ends. CDR3 nucleotide sequence: TGTGCCAGCAGTTTACCCCAGGGTGCGAATGAGCAGTTCTTC. It yields the protein CASSLPQGANEQFF.

The chain has TRBV4-2 and TRBJ2-2; D perhaps matches TRBD1 (6 bases). The CDR3 covers 16 residues. V was pared by 0 bases and J by 4 bases, with 12 bases between. CDR1 is LGHNA and CDR2 is YNFKEQ in the germline V gene. The CDR3 bases are TGTGCCAGCAGCCAAGATGGCACAGGGCCCACCGGGGAGCTGTTTTTT. This sequence encodes CASSQDGTGPTGELFF.

The chain couples TRBV6-1 to TRBJ2-5, with 7 bases lining up with TRBD1. The CDR3 has 13 residues. CDR1 and CDR2 from the germline V gene are MNHNS and SASEGT. Trimming at V came to 6 bases and at J to 10 bases, leaving 11 bases not matched to a gene. CDR3 DNA sequence: TGTGCCAGCAGCCCACAGGGGCGAGGAGTCCAGTACTTC. Amino acids: CASSPQGRGVQYF.

The chain couples TRBV10-3 to TRBJ1-6, with 7 bases matching TRBD1. The CDR3 length is 16 residues. The V segment lost 2 bases and the J segment 7 bases; nucleotides outside the gene matches: 8. From germline, CDR1 is ENHRY and CDR2 SYGVKD. The CDR3 coding sequence is TGTGCCATCAGTGAGGCCTCGGGGACAGCCAATTCACCCCTCCACTTT. As protein: CAISEASGTANSPLHF.

This clonotype occurred a few times. V gene TRBV4-3 combines with J gene TRBJ2-7; weak D call: TRBD2 (7 bases). Germline V CDR1 and CDR2: LGHNA, YSLEER. Trimming cost V 1 base and J 0 bases, with 13 bases left between them. The length of the CDR3 is 16 residues. This CDR3 reads CASSQALGGHSYEQYF. The CDR3 nucleotides read TGCGCCAGCAGCCAAGCCCTCGGGGGGCACTCCTACGAGCAGTACTTC.